These T cell receptor beta chains were read from a single sample in a study of patients and donors after allogeneic stem cell transplantation. Via MiXCR, TCRdb re-called the RT-PCR reads, giving one row per CDR3 protein. There are about a million distinct CDR3 sequences in the sample; 18% occur only once, and 6% lies in the top ten. Source material: blood, either unsorted or a sorted T cell fraction (not recorded which). These receptors were taken from a human donor who was either an allogeneic HSCT recipient or a stem cell or donor lymphocyte infusion donor (not recorded which). It is not recorded whose cells these are; they may come from a transplant donor. CDR3s include the opening cysteine and the closing phenylalanine or tryptophan. D genes are given only for firm matches. Clone size appears in some rows only: once, few, many, or a class for an expanded clone.

d_gene	v_gene	j_gene	abundance	CDR3nt	CDR3aa
-	TRBV29-1	TRBJ1-1	few	TGCAGCGTTGTCCACCCGTGGCCTGAAGCTTTCTTT	CSVVHPWPEAFF
TRBD2	TRBV6-5	TRBJ2-7	few	TGTGCCAGCAGTTACGTGGGACTAGCGGAAACCTACGAGCAGTACTTC	CASSYVGLAETYEQYF
-	TRBV6-5	TRBJ1-1	-	TGTGCCAGCAGTTACAAGGACCTATGGAACACTGAAGCTTTCTTT	CASSYKDLWNTEAFF
-	TRBV5-1	TRBJ2-3	few	TGCGCCAGCAGCTTGGGATGGCCAGTGGACCTCCCCCGGCCAGATACGCAGTATTTT	CASSLGWPVDLPRPDTQYF
-	TRBV2	TRBJ2-2	-	TGTGCCAGCATGGAGGAAAGGTCTTTTACCGGGGAGCTGTTTTTT	CASMEERSFTGELFF
-	TRBV6-6	TRBJ2-7	-	TGTGCCAGCAGCCGACAAGACTTCTACGAGCAGTACTTC	CASSRQDFYEQYF
-	TRBV11-2	TRBJ1-1	few	TGTGCCAGCAGCAAAACAGGGCTGAACACTGAAGCTTTCTTT	CASSKTGLNTEAFF
TRBD2	TRBV25-1	TRBJ2-7	-	TGTGCCAGCAGTGACGTCGGCGGGAGACCCTACGAGCAGTACTTC	CASSDVGGRPYEQYF
-	TRBV11-1	TRBJ1-3	-	TGTGCCAGCAGCTTAGCTGGGTCGGGGGGCACGAGAGGAAACACCATATATTTT	CASSLAGSGGTRGNTIYF
TRBD1	TRBV20-1	TRBJ2-7	few	TGCAGTGCGACGGGACAGGGGCCTGGCGAGCAGTACTTC	CSATGQGPGEQYF
TRBD2	TRBV15	TRBJ2-1	many	TGTGCCACCAGCAGAGTATGGCCAGCGAGCGGGAACAATGAGCAGTTCTTC	CATSRVWPASGNNEQFF
TRBD1	TRBV5-1	TRBJ2-3	-	TGCGCCAGCAGCTTAATCAGGGGGAGCACAGATACGCAGTATTTT	CASSLIRGSTDTQYF